This T cell receptor beta chain comes out of a study of blood T cell repertoires in COVID-19. Overall study context: The origin of the acute and convalescent COVID-19 samples was the United States, Italy and Spain. The cDNA or gDNA used as material had been derived from T cells, B-cell-depleted T cells, or PBMCs.

Trimming took 2 bases from V and 6 from J; bases not matched to a gene: 3. Germline assignment: CDR1 MNHEY and CDR2 SVGAGI. This CDR3 region has 14 residues. TCRdb's table, derived via immunoSEQ multiplex PCR, lists solely in-frame clones and lacks some. The data hold about 300,000 clones, with around 92% observed a single time. Remarks on this clone: This sample includes further DNA sequences coding for the same CDR3.

The source material was peripheral blood. This receptor was obtained from a woman aged 25-40 years with COVID-19, enrolled during active disease. The rearrangement links TRBV6-5 to TRBJ1-1; 10 positions match TRBD1. As DNA, the CDR3 is TGTGCCAGCAGTTACACCGGACAGGGGGCTGAAGCTTTCTTT. It codes for CASSYTGQGAEAFF.